Below are 5 T cell receptor beta chains sequenced from a single sample in a study of OX40 agonist ivuxolimab in advanced cancers. The table came from immunoSEQ multiplex PCR; TCRdb's copy has only in-frame clones and leaves some out. Among around 97,000 clones listed, 70% to 85% were seen once. The source was CD4+ or CD8+ T cells sorted from blood, collected in a trial of the OX40 agonist ivuxolimab. These receptors all come from an adult with an advanced solid tumor such as melanoma, head and neck, liver or kidney cancer.

V and J are TRBV5-1 and TRBJ2-7; D is possibly TRBD1 (6 bases). Germline V gene data show CDR1 as SGHRS and CDR2 as YFSETQ. There are 18 residues in the CDR3. V shed 4 bases and J shed 2 bases, with 25 bases lying between them. The CDR3 DNA reads TGCGCCAGCAGCCCGAGGTCCCGGGACATACAACGTCCCTACGAGCAGTACTTC. This translates into CASSPRSRDIQRPYEQYF.

This clone showed up just once. The V call is TRBV5-1, the J call TRBJ1-4; tentatively, D is TRBD1 (6 bases). CDR3 length equals 13 residues. Germline V gene sequence: CDR1 SGHRS, CDR2 YFSETQ. V was cut by 0 bases and J by 8 bases, with 8 bases left in between. The CDR3 here is CASSLATGEKLFF. The CDR3 DNA reads as TGCGCCAGCAGCTTGGCTACAGGGGAAAAACTGTTTTTT.

This clone was seen more than once but under ten times. The V and J genes are TRBV7-9 and TRBJ1-2, with 8 bases aligning to TRBD1. V was pared by 4 bases and J by 6 bases, with 7 bases of the junction left unmatched. Germline lookup yields CDR1 SEHNR and CDR2 FQNEAQ (reference sequence). CDR3 length equals 14 residues. The CDR3, as DNA: TGTGCCAGCAGCTCCCTGACAGGGGTGGATGGCTACACCTTC. Residues: CASSSLTGVDGYTF.

The chain uses TRBV11-2 and TRBJ2-1; D may match TRBD1 or TRBD2 (6 bases each). V was trimmed by 7 bases and J by 7 bases, leaving 14 bases between them. The CDR3 totals 13 residues. Looked up from germline, CDR1 is SGHAT and CDR2 is FQNNGV. The CDR3 reads CASNPGGGNEQFF. The DNA of the CDR3 is TGTGCCAGCAATCCCGGGGGCGGGAATGAGCAGTTCTTC.

Of note for this clone: A read error may account for a junction end that differs from germline. The V call is TRBV10-2, the J call TRBJ2-3; TRBD2 matches 8 bases. Germline CDR1 WSHSY, CDR2 SAAADI. The CDR3 loop spans 16 amino acids. The CDR3 DNA reads TGCGCCAGTAGTGGGGGGACGGGGGGGCACACAGATACGCAGTATTTT. This gives the protein CASSGGTGGHTDTQYF.